The next 21 T cell receptor beta chains were all read from a single sample in a study of T cell repertoires in cytomegalovirus infection. These TCRs are of unknown antigen specificity. TCRdb reprocessed the reads via MiXCR and lists one record per CDR3 protein. The table has 450,000 to 600,000 distinct CDR3 sequences, 33% seen once; the top ten hold 15% to 20%. The sample consisted of cultured PBMCs, taken from culture after CMV antigen stimulation. The source of these receptors is a human donor in good health (CMV status not recorded). Some clones in this sample may be carry-over from other donors' samples.

V gene TRBV29-1 combines with J gene TRBJ1-1; D unclear. The CDR3 is 11 residues long. Germline V gene lookup returns CDR1 SQVTM and CDR2 ANQGSEA. Trimming stripped 6 bases from V and 1 base from J, with 6 bases between. The chain's CDR3 is CSVLRNTEAFF. In DNA, the CDR3 is TGCAGCGTGCTGAGGAACACTGAAGCTTTCTTT.

This chain links TRBV7-2 with TRBJ2-2, with a possible D match to TRBD1 (7 bases). Germline CDR1 and CDR2: SGHTA and FQGNSA. This CDR3 contains 17 residues. The V end was cut by 0 bases, the J end by 5 bases, with 16 bases between. The CDR3: CASSLAGPGGWTGELFF. The CDR3 DNA reads TGTGCCAGCAGCTTAGCAGGGCCAGGGGGGTGGACCGGGGAGCTGTTTTTT.

This clonotype appeared many times. The chain has TRBV7-2 and TRBJ1-1; 8 nucleotides match TRBD1. V was clipped by 8 bases and J by 4 bases; unmatched bases: 15. Germline CDR1 and CDR2: SGHTA and FQGNSA. The CDR3 spans 16 residues. This chain's CDR3 is CASHYTGGGLSTEAFF. In nucleotides, the CDR3 is TGTGCCAGCCACTATACAGGGGGTGGACTGAGCACTGAAGCTTTCTTT.

The table lists this clonotype with a count of one. The rearrangement uses TRBV5-6 and TRBJ1-6; 7 positions agree with TRBD1. CDR3 length: 15 amino acids. The J segment lost 7 bases and the V segment lost 3 bases, leaving 7 bases of the junction unmatched. Germline loops: CDR1 SGHDT, CDR2 YYEEEE. CDR3 nucleotides: TGTGCCAGCAGCTGGGGACAGAGCATGAATTCACCCCTCCACTTT. Protein product: CASSWGQSMNSPLHF. Supplemented by reference TRBV5-6 and TRBJ1-6, the full variable domain reads DAGVTQSPTHLIKTRGQQVTLRCSPKSGHDTVSWYQQALGQGPQFIFQYYEEEERQRGNFPDRFSGHQFPNYSSELNVNALLLGDSALYLCASSWGQSMNSPLHFGNGTRLTVT.

This sequence joins TRBV28 and TRBJ2-3; no definite D call. Trimming removed 5 bases from V and 4 bases from J, with 10 bases in between. This CDR3 has 13 residues. Germline V CDR1 and CDR2: MDHEN, SYDVKM. The CDR3 here is CASSGLVPDTQYF. The CDR3 nucleotides read TGTGCCAGCAGTGGTCTAGTGCCAGATACGCAGTATTTT.

V is TRBV7-3 and J is TRBJ2-7, with 9 bases that match TRBD2. Germline lookup yields CDR1 SGHTA and CDR2 FQGTGA. This CDR3 region has 15 residues. Unmatched junction bases numbered 9, after V lost 6 bases and J lost 3 bases. The CDR3 DNA sequence: TGTGCCAGCAGTTTGGGACTAGCCCAAATCTACGAGCAGTACTTC. Encoded protein: CASSLGLAQIYEQYF.

This clonotype was observed a few times. The rearrangement uses TRBV5-4 and TRBJ1-2, with 12 nucleotides matching TRBD1. CDR3 length: 13 amino acids. J was trimmed by 7 bases and V by 3 bases; bases with no gene match: 1. CDR1 SGHNT and CDR2 YYREEE come from the germline V gene (reference sequence). The DNA for the CDR3 is TGTGCCAGCAGCTGGGGACAGGGGGCTGGCTACACCTTC. Translation: CASSWGQGAGYTF.

The chain recombines TRBV6-4 with TRBJ1-2, with TRBD1 matching over 7 bases. J lost 3 bases, V lost 6 bases, and 7 bases had no gene match. This CDR3 comprises 14 residues. CDR1 is MRHNA and CDR2 is SNTAGT in the germline V gene. The CDR3 reads CASRRDSSYYGYTF. In DNA, the CDR3 is TGTGCCAGCAGGAGGGACAGTTCCTACTATGGCTACACCTTC.

V and J are TRBV7-2 and TRBJ2-2; perhaps TRBD2 as D (5 bases). Germline CDR1 is SGHTA and CDR2 is FQGNSA. The CDR3 spans 17 residues. Trimming took 5 bases from V and 3 from J, leaving 19 bases between them. For the CDR3, the DNA is TGTGCCAGCAGCCACTTCCGATGGCGGCGGGACACCGGGGAGCTGTTTTTT. Residues: CASSHFRWRRDTGELFF.

This clonotype was observed a handful of times. This sequence joins TRBV5-6 and TRBJ2-3, with unresolved D. Trimming stripped 4 bases from V and 0 bases from J, with 18 bases between. Germline CDR1 is SGHDT and CDR2 is YYEEEE. This CDR3 contains 17 residues. The CDR3 loop reads CASSTGPPGHSTDTQYF. In nucleotides, the CDR3 is TGTGCCAGCAGCACGGGTCCCCCGGGTCATAGCACAGATACGCAGTATTTT.

The chain has TRBV19 and TRBJ1-1; TRBD1 might be the D (5 bases). V was trimmed by 7 bases and J by 1 base, leaving 16 bases between them. Per germline, CDR1 LNHDA and CDR2 SQIVND (reference sequence). The CDR3 has 15 amino acids. The CDR3 nucleotides are TGTGCCAGTACCGCCCGACAGCTCCGGAACACTGAAGCTTTCTTT. Translation: CASTARQLRNTEAFF. Combining the CDR3 with reference TRBV19 and TRBJ1-1 gives the whole variable domain DGGITQSPKYLFRKEGQNVTLSCEQNLNHDAMYWYRQDPGQGLRLIYYSQIVNDFQKGDIAEGYSVSREKKESFPLTVTSAQKNPTAFYLCASTARQLRNTEAFFGQGTRLTVV.

The chain has TRBV28 and TRBJ1-5; D unclear. V lost 4 bases, J lost 3 bases, and 10 bases lay in between. The germline V gene encodes CDR1 MDHEN and CDR2 SYDVKM. The CDR3 runs to 14 residues. The CDR3: CASSSQLFNQPQHF. In DNA form, the CDR3 reads TGTGCCAGCAGTTCCCAACTATTCAATCAGCCCCAGCATTTT.

This clonotype was counted a few times. V is TRBV12-5 and J is TRBJ2-2; no clear D. This CDR3 has 13 residues. The V and J ends lost 0 bases and 6 bases respectively, with 5 bases between them. The V gene's germline CDR1 is LGHNT and CDR2 FRNRAP. CDR3 nucleotides: TGTGCTAGTGGTTTGGTACCCGCCGGGGAGCTGTTTTTT. Encoded protein: CASGLVPAGELFF. Supplemented by reference TRBV12-5 and TRBJ2-2, the full variable domain reads DARVTQTPRHKVTEMGQEVTMRCQPILGHNTVFWYRQTMMQGLELLAYFRNRAPLDDSGMPKDRFSAEMPDATLATLKIQPSEPRDSAVYFCASGLVPAGELFFGEGSRLTVL.

A few counts support this clonotype. The chain combines TRBV12-3 or TRBV12-4 with TRBJ2-7, with D possibly matching TRBD2 (6 bases). V dropped 1 base and J dropped 1 base, with 14 bases sitting between them. The CDR3 consists of 16 residues. The DNA for the CDR3 is TGTGCCAGCAGTTTAGTACGGGGGATCACGTCCTACGAGCAGTACTTC. It encodes CASSLVRGITSYEQYF.

The rearrangement uses TRBV9 and TRBJ2-3; 12 bases line up with TRBD2. Germline V gene sequence: CDR1 SGDLS, CDR2 YYNGEE. This CDR3 has 16 amino acids. J was trimmed by 2 bases and V by 4 bases; bases with no gene match: 5. CDR3 coding DNA: TGTGCCAGCAGCCCCGGACTAGCGGGATACACAGATACGCAGTATTTT. Amino acids: CASSPGLAGYTDTQYF. The full variable domain, rest sourced from reference TRBV9 and TRBJ2-3, is DSGVTQTPKHLITATGQRVTLRCSPRSGDLSVYWYQQSLDQGLQFLIQYYNGEERAKGNILERFSAQQFPDLHSELNLSSLELGDSALYFCASSPGLAGYTDTQYFGPGTRLTVL.

This clonotype was seen a handful of times. The V gene is TRBV20-1, the J gene TRBJ1-5; D may be TRBD1 (6 bases). Germline lookup yields CDR1 DFQATT and CDR2 SNEGSKA (reference sequence). The CDR3 is made up of 16 amino acids. The germline V and J ends were trimmed by 5 bases and 0 bases, with 17 bases remaining between them. Here the CDR3 DNA reads TGCAGTGCTGGAAAAACCGGGACACATAGCAATCAGCCCCAGCATTTT. It translates to CSAGKTGTHSNQPQHF.

The chain combines TRBV4-2 with TRBJ2-7; D is undetermined. This CDR3 region has 16 residues. Germline CDR1 and CDR2: LGHNA and YNFKEQ. V lost 0 bases, J lost 3 bases, and 15 bases lay in between. This CDR3 reads CASSQDASGTFYEQYF. CDR3 coding DNA: TGTGCCAGCAGCCAAGATGCTTCGGGTACTTTCTACGAGCAGTACTTC.

The rearrangement uses TRBV6-5 and TRBJ1-1; no clear D. The germline V and J ends were trimmed by 5 bases and 1 base, with 8 bases remaining between them. Germline values: CDR1 MNHEY, CDR2 SVGAGI. The CDR3 spans 13 residues. CDR3 bases: TGTGCCAGCAGTCACCAAAGGAACACTGAAGCTTTCTTT. Its protein product is CASSHQRNTEAFF.

The rearrangement links TRBV20-1 to TRBJ1-5; D is ambiguous. V was pared by 5 bases and J by 6 bases, with 14 bases between. The CDR3 spans 13 residues. Germline-derived CDR1 and CDR2 are DFQATT and SNEGSKA (reference sequence). The CDR3 protein is CSAFFGPPQPQHF. DNA of the CDR3: TGCAGTGCTTTCTTCGGGCCCCCTCAGCCCCAGCATTTT.

This clonotype was seen a few times. The chain employs TRBV4-1 and TRBJ2-1; D is perhaps TRBD1 (6 bases). In germline, CDR1 is MGHRA, CDR2 YSYEKL. This CDR3 contains 16 residues. V lost 3 bases, J lost 7 bases, and 19 bases lay in between. CDR3 in amino acids: CASSQPGTMISNEQFF. The CDR3 bases are TGCGCCAGCAGCCAGCCAGGGACAATGATTAGTAATGAGCAGTTCTTC.

The chain couples TRBV27 to TRBJ1-6; weak D call: TRBD1 (5 bases). Germline assignment: CDR1 MNHEY and CDR2 SMNVEV (reference sequence). V lost 2 bases and J lost 7, with 12 bases in between. This CDR3 is 15 amino acids long. The DNA of the CDR3 is TGTGCCAGCAGTTTAGAGGGGTTTGGGAATTCACCCCTCCACTTT. Translation: CASSLEGFGNSPLHF.